The 14 T cell receptor beta chains reported below all come from one sample, sequenced in a study of OX40 agonist ivuxolimab in advanced cancers. TCRdb's copy holds only in-frame clones and misses some; the assay was immunoSEQ multiplex PCR. This table holds around 53,000 clones, around four fifths found once. The sample in question was CD4+ or CD8+ T cells sorted from blood, obtained in a trial of the OX40 agonist ivuxolimab. These receptor sequences come from an adult with an advanced solid tumor such as melanoma, head and neck, liver or kidney cancer.

The rearrangement uses TRBV5-4 and TRBJ2-5; 7 positions match TRBD1. V dropped 6 bases and J dropped 1; count of bases not matched to a gene: 9. The CDR3 covers 15 residues. Germline CDR1 reads SGHNT; CDR2 reads YYREEE (reference sequence). The CDR3 spells CASTLQQGTQETQYF. The CDR3 region has the DNA TGTGCCAGCACCCTACAACAGGGGACCCAAGAGACCCAGTACTTC.

This clone appeared a single time. This chain uses TRBV6-1 with TRBJ2-5, with TRBD1 matching over 8 bases. With 6 bases clipped from V and 0 bases from J, the junction kept 6 bases outside the gene matches. The CDR3 spans 15 residues. CDR1 MNHNS and CDR2 SASEGT come from the germline V gene. The CDR3 sequence is CASRRQGTYQETQYF. CDR3 bases: TGTGCCAGCAGACGACAGGGGACGTACCAAGAGACCCAGTACTTC.

The CDR3 reads CASSLNFRQSYEQYF. The CDR3, as DNA: TGTGCCAGCAGCTTAAATTTTCGACAATCCTACGAGCAGTACTTC. The rearrangement links TRBV6-6 to TRBJ2-7, with no clear D. This CDR3 contains 15 residues. Germline assignment: CDR1 MNHNY and CDR2 SVGAGI (reference sequence). Trimming left V 6 bases short and J 1 base short, with 16 bases between.

The chain carries TRBV7-9 and TRBJ2-1; D call uncertain. CDR3 length: 11 amino acids. The germline V and J ends were trimmed by 5 bases and 6 bases, with 5 bases remaining between them. CDR1 SEHNR and CDR2 FQNEAQ come from the germline V gene (reference sequence). CDR3 region: CASSEVNEQFF. In DNA, the CDR3 is TGTGCCAGCAGCGAAGTCAATGAGCAGTTCTTC.

The chain has TRBV10-3 and TRBJ1-2; 8 bases are a match to TRBD1. CDR1 and CDR2 (germline): ENHRY, SYGVKD. V was pared by 2 bases and J by 3 bases, with 14 bases of the junction left unmatched. The CDR3 spans 18 residues. The CDR3 DNA sequence: TGTGCCATCAGTGAGGTTTCGGGGTGGGCAGGGGGCCACTATGGCTACACCTTC. Amino acids: CAISEVSGWAGGHYGYTF.

The chain combines TRBV18 with TRBJ1-2; D ambiguous. Germline CDR1 KGHSH, CDR2 LQKENI. The CDR3 sequence is 14 residues long. V lost 1 base, J lost 3 bases, and 9 bases lay in between. In DNA form, the CDR3 reads TGTGCCAGCTCACCACGGCCAGCAGACTATGGCTACACCTTC. It codes for CASSPRPADYGYTF. Full variable domain (outside the CDR3, taken from reference TRBV18 and TRBJ1-2): NAGVMQNPRHLVRRRGQEARLRCSPMKGHSHVYWYRQLPEEGLKFMVYLQKENIIDESGMPKERFSAEFPKEGPSILRIQQVVRGDSAAYFCASSPRPADYGYTFGSGTRLTVV.

The chain joins TRBV20-1 to TRBJ1-1, with D hard to call. Trimming stripped 0 bases from V and 3 bases from J, with 2 bases between. The CDR3 consists of 11 residues. Germline CDR1 reads DFQATT; CDR2 reads SNEGSKA (reference sequence). This CDR3 is CSARDDTEAFF. The CDR3 coding sequence is TGCAGTGCTAGAGACGACACTGAAGCTTTCTTT.

This clone was seen once. This sequence joins TRBV19 and TRBJ1-3; D might be TRBD1 (5 bases). Germline CDR1 reads LNHDA; CDR2 reads SQIVND (reference sequence). The CDR3 spans 14 residues. V shed 3 bases and J shed 4 bases, with 10 bases lying between them. The CDR3 region is CASSIGALGNTIYF. CDR3 DNA sequence: TGTGCCAGTAGTATCGGGGCATTAGGAAACACCATATATTTT.

The chain couples TRBV5-4 to TRBJ2-1; 10 nucleotides align to TRBD1. Germline CDR1 and CDR2: SGHNT and YYREEE (reference sequence). The CDR3 consists of 17 residues. Unmatched junction bases numbered 9, after V lost 4 bases and J lost 2 bases. DNA for the CDR3: TGTGCCAGCAGCACCGAGACAGGGGGCGCTACCTACAATGAGCAGTTCTTC. The encoded protein is CASSTETGGATYNEQFF.

The chain has TRBV6-1 and TRBJ1-3; D unresolved. Trimming took off 10 bases at V and 0 bases at J, with 16 bases between the two ends. From germline, CDR1 is MNHNS and CDR2 SASEGT. The CDR3 totals 15 residues. CDR3 coding DNA: TGTGCCACCACAGAGTATGCAGACTCTGGAAACACCATATATTTT. Translation: CATTEYADSGNTIYF.

This sequence joins TRBV18 and TRBJ1-4, with 8 nucleotides matching TRBD1. Per the germline V gene, CDR1 is KGHSH and CDR2 is LQKENI. This CDR3 spans 18 amino acids. The junction had 8 bases not matched to a gene; V was cut back by 2 bases and J by 0 bases. The chain's CDR3 is CASSPSGGAFATNEKLFF. The CDR3, as DNA: TGTGCCAGCTCACCATCAGGGGGCGCCTTTGCAACTAATGAAAAACTGTTTTTT. Together with reference TRBV18 and TRBJ1-4, the CDR3 gives the full variable domain: NAGVMQNPRHLVRRRGQEARLRCSPMKGHSHVYWYRQLPEEGLKFMVYLQKENIIDESGMPKERFSAEFPKEGPSILRIQQVVRGDSAAYFCASSPSGGAFATNEKLFFGSGTQLSVL.

The chain links TRBV5-1 to TRBJ1-2; the match to TRBD1 covers 9 bases. The J segment lost 6 bases and the V segment lost 0 bases, leaving 3 bases of the junction unmatched. Per germline, CDR1 SGHRS and CDR2 YFSETQ. The CDR3 extends over 14 amino acids. DNA for the CDR3: TGCGCCAGCAGCTTGGGGACAGGGGTGGATGGCTACACCTTC. Encoded protein: CASSLGTGVDGYTF. The complete variable domain, with remaining parts taken from reference TRBV5-1 and TRBJ1-2, reads KAGVTQTPRYLIKTRGQQVTLSCSPISGHRSVSWYQQTPGQGLQFLFEYFSETQRNKGNFPGRFSGRQFSNSRSEMNVSTLELGDSALYLCASSLGTGVDGYTFGSGTRLTVV.

V and J are TRBV6-6 and TRBJ2-7; 13 bases are a match to TRBD2. The V gene end was trimmed by 6 bases and the J gene end by 4 bases; junction bases not matched to a gene: 6. Germline V gene lookup returns CDR1 MNHNY and CDR2 SVGAGI (reference sequence). The CDR3 totals 15 residues. The CDR3 loop reads CASSQRTSGSYEQYF. DNA for the CDR3: TGTGCCAGCAGCCAACGGACTAGCGGGAGTTACGAGCAGTACTTC.

The rearrangement links TRBV27 to TRBJ1-5; possible D gene TRBD1, 5 bases. Trimming took 3 bases from V and 0 from J, leaving 9 bases between them. Germline V gives CDR1 MNHEY, CDR2 SMNVEV (reference sequence). The CDR3 runs to 15 residues. CDR3 protein: CASSFKGHSNQPQHF. Here the CDR3 DNA reads TGTGCCAGCAGTTTCAAGGGGCATAGCAATCAGCCCCAGCATTTT.